The 25 T cell receptor beta chains listed next were all sequenced from one sample in a study of cytomegalovirus exposure and HLA in healthy donors. Produced via immunoSEQ multiplex PCR; TCRdb's table is partial and in-frame only. The table includes 200,000 to 250,000 clones, around nine tenths detected once. Sequencing input: PBMCs. These receptors originate from a woman aged 18 to 35 in good health and CMV-seronegative.

The rearrangement uses TRBV19 and TRBJ1-1, with D possibly TRBD1 on 6 matching bases. This CDR3 has 13 amino acids. CDR1 is LNHDA, CDR2 SQIVND, per germline (reference sequence). Trimming left V 3 bases short and J 6 bases short, with 11 bases between. Written as DNA, the CDR3 is TGTGCCAGTAGTATCCGGACAGTCTCTGAAGCTTTCTTT. Translating it yields CASSIRTVSEAFF. The entire variable domain, with the rest obtained from reference TRBV19 and TRBJ1-1, is as follows: DGGITQSPKYLFRKEGQNVTLSCEQNLNHDAMYWYRQDPGQGLRLIYYSQIVNDFQKGDIAEGYSVSREKKESFPLTVTSAQKNPTAFYLCASSIRTVSEAFFGQGTRLTVV.

The chain combines TRBV12-5 with TRBJ1-5; D possibly corresponds to TRBD1 (5 bases). Germline values: CDR1 LGHNT, CDR2 FRNRAP. V was trimmed by 0 bases and J by 0 bases, leaving 15 bases between them. This CDR3 is built from 18 residues. The CDR3 DNA is TGTGCTAGTGGTTTGGTACTTAGGGCAGGACATAGCAATCAGCCCCAGCATTTT. Amino acid sequence: CASGLVLRAGHSNQPQHF.

J is TRBJ2-6 and V is TRBV2; D uncertain. CDR1 SNHLY and CDR2 FYNNEI come from the germline V gene. This CDR3 has 18 amino acids. The V and J ends lost 0 bases and 0 bases respectively, with 12 bases between them. In DNA, the CDR3 is TGTGCCAGCAGTGAAGCGCTTCAGCCTAGCTCTGGGGCCAACGTCCTGACTTTC. Encoded protein: CASSEALQPSSGANVLTF. Full variable domain (missing parts from reference TRBV2 and TRBJ2-6): EPEVTQTPSHQVTQMGQEVILRCVPISNHLYFYWYRQILGQKVEFLVSFYNNEISEKSEIFDDQFSVERPDGSNFTLKIRSTKLEDSAMYFCASSEALQPSSGANVLTFGAGSRLTVL.

The V and J genes are TRBV7-9 and TRBJ2-5, with 9 nucleotides matching TRBD1. Germline V gives CDR1 SEHNR, CDR2 FQNEAQ (reference sequence). After removal of 7 bases from V and 4 bases from J, the junction contained 1 base not matched to a gene. The CDR3 sequence is 12 residues long. The CDR3 sequence is CASMDRGETQYF. CDR3 DNA: TGTGCCAGCATGGACAGGGGAGAGACCCAGTACTTC.

The chain is built from TRBV9 and TRBJ2-3; a possible D gene is TRBD2 (6 bases). Trimming removed 0 bases from V and 15 bases from J, with 11 bases in between. This CDR3 spans 11 amino acids. The germline V gene encodes CDR1 SGDLS and CDR2 YYNGEE. DNA for the CDR3: TGTGCCAGCAGCGTAGCGGGAGAGGTTTATTTT. Its translation is CASSVAGEVYF.

The table lists this clone with a count of one. The V call is TRBV6-5, the J call TRBJ2-7, with 10 bases aligning to TRBD1. The V and J ends lost 5 bases and 4 bases, in that order; junction bases with no gene match: 8. In germline, CDR1 is MNHEY, CDR2 SVGAGI. This CDR3 has 15 amino acids. CDR3 loop: CASSNGQGGPYEQYF. The CDR3 DNA sequence: TGTGCCAGCAGTAACGGACAGGGGGGTCCTTACGAGCAGTACTTC.

This chain connects TRBV6-6 to TRBJ1-3, with D possibly being TRBD1 (5 bases). Germline V CDR1 and CDR2: MNHNY, SVGAGI (reference sequence). Trimming shortened V by 0 bases and J by 4 bases, and 13 bases separated the two germline ends. This CDR3 is 16 amino acids long. CDR3 in amino acids: CASSYSGRGDGNTIYF. The CDR3 region has the DNA TGTGCCAGCAGTTACTCTGGGCGGGGGGACGGAAACACCATATATTTT.

V and J are TRBV11-1 and TRBJ2-1; 11 bases line up with TRBD2. Trimming at V came to 1 base and at J to 0 bases, leaving 8 bases not matched to a gene. The CDR3 contains 19 residues. CDR1 and CDR2 (germline): SGHAT, FQDESV (reference sequence). CDR3 residues: CASSLGVAGGPSSYNEQFF. CDR3 in DNA: TGTGCCAGCAGCTTAGGGGTAGCGGGAGGGCCCAGCTCCTACAATGAGCAGTTCTTC.

The chain uses TRBV19 and TRBJ2-2; D might be TRBD2 (6 bases). V was cut by 7 bases and J by 4 bases, with 16 bases left in between. From germline, CDR1 is LNHDA and CDR2 SQIVND (reference sequence). This CDR3 contains 15 residues. The CDR3: CASITASASTGELFF. CDR3 DNA: TGTGCCAGTATCACGGCTAGCGCTAGCACCGGGGAGCTGTTTTTT. The entire variable domain, with the rest obtained from reference TRBV19 and TRBJ2-2, is as follows: DGGITQSPKYLFRKEGQNVTLSCEQNLNHDAMYWYRQDPGQGLRLIYYSQIVNDFQKGDIAEGYSVSREKKESFPLTVTSAQKNPTAFYLCASITASASTGELFFGEGSRLTVL.

V and J are TRBV5-1 and TRBJ2-1, with 15 bases matching TRBD2. Germline CDR1 and CDR2: SGHRS and YFSETQ. This CDR3 region has 17 residues. J was trimmed by 5 bases and V by 4 bases; bases with no gene match: 7. The DNA for the CDR3 is TGCGCCAGCAGCACGGGACTAGCGGGAGGAACCAACAATGAGCAGTTCTTC. Its translation: CASSTGLAGGTNNEQFF.

The gene calls are TRBV29-1 and TRBJ2-2, with unresolved D. Trimming removed 3 bases at V and 2 bases at J, with 7 bases between. Germline-derived CDR1 and CDR2 are SQVTM and ANQGSEA. This CDR3 has 13 amino acids. CDR3 bases: TGCAGCGTTGATCCAGAAAACACCGGGGAGCTGTTTTTT. This gives the protein CSVDPENTGELFF.

The chain joins TRBV5-1 to TRBJ2-5, with a possible D match to TRBD1 (6 bases). This CDR3 is built from 14 residues. Per germline, CDR1 SGHRS and CDR2 YFSETQ. V was trimmed by 1 base and J by 3 bases, leaving 10 bases between them. The DNA for the CDR3 is TGCGCCAGCAGCTTGAGGGACACCGAAGAGACCCAGTACTTC. Amino acid sequence: CASSLRDTEETQYF.

This clone appeared a single time. The rearrangement uses TRBV7-6 and TRBJ1-2; weak D call: TRBD1 (5 bases). This CDR3 comprises 13 residues. The germline V gene has CDR1 SGHVS and CDR2 FNYEAQ. Trimming took off 5 bases at V and 4 bases at J, with 11 bases between the two ends. CDR3 amino acids: CASSPGLGYGYTF. The CDR3, as DNA: TGTGCCAGCAGCCCAGGGTTGGGCTATGGCTACACCTTC.

This chain joins TRBV6-1 and TRBJ1-1; tentative D call: TRBD1 (6 bases). CDR3 length equals 13 residues. The V gene's germline CDR1 is MNHNS and CDR2 SASEGT. Deletions cut 5 bases from V and 5 bases from J, with 12 bases between. CDR3 sequence: CASSPRGGTEAFF. Written as DNA, the CDR3 is TGTGCCAGCAGTCCGAGGGGGGGTACTGAAGCTTTCTTT.

The V gene is TRBV5-8, the J gene TRBJ1-4; D is perhaps TRBD1 (6 bases). Germline lookup yields CDR1 SGHTS and CDR2 YDEGEE. Trimming pared 4 bases from V and 7 bases from J, leaving 14 bases between. CDR3 length: 14 amino acids. The CDR3 spells CASSGDMLGEKLFF. Here the CDR3 DNA reads TGTGCCAGCAGCGGGGACATGTTGGGTGAAAAACTGTTTTTT.

This chain joins TRBV29-1 and TRBJ1-4; 8 bases are a match to TRBD1. Losses at the gene ends were 3 bases for V and 6 bases for J; bases not matched to a gene: 12. Germline assignment: CDR1 SQVTM and CDR2 ANQGSEA. CDR3 length equals 16 residues. The CDR3 loop is CSVDRGPGGDDEKLFF. CDR3 nucleotides: TGCAGCGTTGACAGGGGGCCTGGGGGGGATGATGAAAAACTGTTTTTT.

This clone was observed a handful of times. V and J are TRBV4-1 and TRBJ1-2; possible D gene TRBD1, 6 bases. The CDR3 is 15 amino acids. V lost 3 bases, J lost 4 bases, and 15 bases lay in between. The germline CDR1 and CDR2 sequences are MGHRA and YSYEKL. For the CDR3, the DNA is TGCGCCAGCAGCCAGGGGGACACTGGCCTCTATGGCTACACCTTC. It yields the protein CASSQGDTGLYGYTF.

V and J are TRBV28 and TRBJ2-7; 8 bases agree with TRBD2. This CDR3 contains 13 residues. V lost 3 bases to trimming and J lost 7 bases; unmatched junction nucleotides: 5. Germline values: CDR1 MDHEN, CDR2 SYDVKM. The CDR3 DNA follows: TGTGCCAGCAGTTTGCTCGGGAGGGGGGAGCAGTACTTC. Amino acids: CASSLLGRGEQYF.

The genes are TRBV28 and TRBJ2-1, with TRBD1 as a possible D gene (6 bases). Trimming removed 6 bases at V and 6 bases at J, with 18 bases between. Germline CDR1 MDHEN, CDR2 SYDVKM. CDR3 length: 15 amino acids. CDR3: CASRRRGLAGNEQFF. In DNA form, the CDR3 reads TGTGCCAGCAGGCGCAGGGGTCTAGCAGGCAATGAGCAGTTCTTC.

The chain uses TRBV27 and TRBJ2-7, with 14 bases fitting TRBD2. Germline trimming cut 4 bases from V and 5 bases from J; bases unmatched to any gene: 13. Germline V lookup: CDR1 MNHEY, CDR2 SMNVEV (reference sequence). The CDR3 has 18 amino acids. CDR3 nucleotide sequence: TGTGCCAGCAGTTCCCTCAGGACTAGCGGGAGGCGGTTGCACGAGCAGTACTTC. This codes for CASSSLRTSGRRLHEQYF.

The gene calls are TRBV2 and TRBJ2-1, with 7 bases matching TRBD2. CDR1 SNHLY and CDR2 FYNNEI come from the germline V gene. Trimming took 6 bases from V and 6 from J; bases not matched to a gene: 14. The CDR3 covers 16 residues. The CDR3 nucleotides read TGTGCCAGCAGCCCAATGGGCGGGAGCTTGCTCAATGAGCAGTTCTTC. Translation gives CASSPMGGSLLNEQFF.

A note on this clone: The sample holds other DNA sequences that translate to the same CDR3. The CDR3 sequence is CASSSGNQPQHF. As DNA, the CDR3 is TGTGCCAGCAGTTCAGGCAATCAGCCCCAGCATTTT. The chain combines TRBV28 with TRBJ1-5; D unresolved. This CDR3 spans 12 amino acids. From germline, CDR1 is MDHEN and CDR2 SYDVKM. Trimming removed 4 bases at V and 2 bases at J, with 3 bases between. The entire variable domain, with the rest obtained from reference TRBV28 and TRBJ1-5, is as follows: DVKVTQSSRYLVKRTGEKVFLECVQDMDHENMFWYRQDPGLGLRLIYFSYDVKMKEKGDIPEGYSVSREKKERFSLILESASTNQTSMYLCASSSGNQPQHFGDGTRLSIL.

The J gene is TRBJ2-2, the V gene TRBV10-2; tentative D call: TRBD2 (5 bases). The CDR3 runs 14 residues. V lost 2 bases and J 5 bases, leaving 9 bases between the germline ends. Germline assignment: CDR1 WSHSY and CDR2 SAAADI. This CDR3 is CASSEAGVTGELFF. The CDR3 DNA follows: TGCGCCAGCAGTGAGGCGGGTGTGACCGGGGAGCTGTTTTTT.

The genes are TRBV29-1 and TRBJ2-2; tentatively, D is TRBD1 (6 bases). Trimming shortened V by 1 base and J by 0 bases, and 15 bases separated the two germline ends. CDR1 and CDR2 (germline): SQVTM, ANQGSEA. The CDR3 length is 17 residues. The CDR3 DNA reads as TGCAGCGTTGAAGCCACACCCGGACAGTCGAACACCGGGGAGCTGTTTTTT. The encoded protein is CSVEATPGQSNTGELFF.

The chain recombines TRBV5-1 with TRBJ2-1, with TRBD2 as a possible D gene (5 bases). The CDR3 has 14 residues. V was clipped by 4 bases and J by 4 bases, with 12 bases between them. The germline V gene has CDR1 SGHRS and CDR2 YFSETQ. CDR3 DNA sequence: TGCGCCAGCAGCGGAGGCTACCCTTACAATGAGCAGTTCTTC. Translated, it gives CASSGGYPYNEQFF. The variable domain in full, completed from reference TRBV5-1 and TRBJ2-1, reads KAGVTQTPRYLIKTRGQQVTLSCSPISGHRSVSWYQQTPGQGLQFLFEYFSETQRNKGNFPGRFSGRQFSNSRSEMNVSTLELGDSALYLCASSGGYPYNEQFFGPGTRLTVL.